This is a list of T cell receptor beta chains from one sample in a study of blood T cell repertoires in COVID-19. The protocol was immunoSEQ multiplex PCR, while the TCRdb copy is restricted to in-frame clones and leaves out a portion. The sample yields 130,000 to 150,000 clones, around 81% seen once. The specimen sequenced was peripheral blood. These receptor sequences come from a woman in her fifties or sixties with acute or convalescent COVID-19. Each CDR3 is given with its conserved first and last residue. Each record gives: D gene, V gene, J gene, clone size, CDR3 protein, CDR3 DNA. D genes are given only for firm matches. Not all rows give a size; the values are once, few, many and, for expanded clones, a class.

NA	TRBV19	TRBJ1-5	NA	CASSIGRPGGEQPQHF	TGTGCCAGTAGTATAGGCCGACCTGGAGGTGAACAGCCCCAGCATTTT
NA	TRBV6-5	TRBJ2-1	NA	CASSYSSTGYDNEQFF	TGTGCCAGCAGTTACTCGTCCACGGGATACGACAATGAGCAGTTCTTC
TRBD1	TRBV11-3	TRBJ1-2	NA	CASSPDRALHVDGYTF	TGTGCCAGCAGCCCTGACAGGGCCCTACACGTAGATGGCTACACCTTC
TRBD1	TRBV27	TRBJ1-2	NA	CASRSNSGTGVVGGGYTF	TGTGCCAGCAGGTCAAACTCCGGGACAGGGGTTGTTGGTGGTGGCTACACCTTC
NA	TRBV29-1	TRBJ2-5	NA	CSVVGHLQETQYF	TGCAGCGTGGTAGGACACCTCCAAGAGACCCAGTACTTC
TRBD1	TRBV7-3	TRBJ2-6	NA	CASSSGGQASSGANVLTF	TGTGCCAGCAGCTCAGGGGGACAGGCCAGCTCTGGGGCCAACGTCCTGACTTTC
TRBD1	TRBV4-3	TRBJ1-4	NA	CASSQGQGALSGLFF	TGCGCCAGCAGCCAAGGACAGGGGGCACTAAGCGGACTGTTTTTT
TRBD1	TRBV14	TRBJ2-3	NA	CASSHRLTGGFTDTQYF	TGTGCCAGCAGCCACCGATTGACAGGGGGCTTCACAGATACGCAGTATTTT
NA	TRBV19	TRBJ1-4	NA	CASKSTATNEKLFF	TGTGCCAGTAAATCGACAGCAACTAATGAAAAACTGTTTTTT
NA	TRBV7-6	TRBJ1-1	NA	CASSSGAGSWDTEAFF	TGTGCCAGCAGCTCTGGGGCGGGAAGTTGGGACACTGAAGCTTTCTTT
TRBD1	TRBV7-2	TRBJ1-6	NA	CASSMDRGRSPLHF	TGTGCCAGCAGCATGGACAGGGGGCGTTCACCCCTCCACTTT
TRBD2	TRBV10-3	TRBJ2-5	NA	CAISESKPGLAGGRETQYF	TGTGCCATCAGTGAGTCGAAGCCGGGACTAGCGGGGGGCCGGGAGACCCAGTACTTC
NA	TRBV18	TRBJ1-2	few	CASSPLDRRERHGYTF	TGTGCCAGCTCACCCCTGGACAGAAGAGAAAGGCATGGCTACACCTTC
TRBD2	TRBV19	TRBJ2-5	NA	CASSIGLAGETQYF	TGTGCCAGTAGTATAGGACTAGCGGGGGAGACCCAGTACTTC
NA	TRBV30	TRBJ1-1	once	CAWSPYEGVDTEAFF	TGTGCCTGGAGTCCTTACGAGGGGGTGGACACTGAAGCTTTCTTT
NA	TRBV4-2	TRBJ2-5	NA	CASSQGGRDQETQYF	TGTGCCAGCAGCCAAGGGGGCAGAGATCAAGAGACCCAGTACTTC
TRBD2	TRBV24-1	TRBJ2-5	NA	CATSDSGLAGRETQYF	TGTGCCACCAGTGACTCCGGACTAGCGGGGCGGGAGACCCAGTACTTC
NA	TRBV18	TRBJ2-1	once	CASSSGSYNEQFF	TGTGCCAGCTCATCAGGGTCCTACAATGAGCAGTTCTTC
TRBD1	TRBV28	TRBJ1-4	NA	CASSSMPGQGNEKLFF	TGTGCCAGCAGTTCTATGCCGGGACAGGGGAATGAAAAACTGTTTTTT
NA	TRBV6-5	TRBJ1-3	NA	CAVHSKQGNTIYF	TGTGCCGTCCACAGTAAACAGGGAAACACCATATATTTT
TRBD1	TRBV7-2	TRBJ1-4	NA	CASSSKGTGKEKLFF	TGTGCCAGCAGCTCGAAGGGGACAGGGAAGGAAAAACTGTTTTTT
NA	TRBV6-5	TRBJ1-1	NA	CASSYSDGSPEAFF	TGTGCCAGCAGTTACTCTGACGGTAGCCCTGAAGCTTTCTTT
TRBD2	TRBV6-2/TRBV6-3	TRBJ2-3	NA	CASSTSGVPDTQYF	TGTGCCAGCAGCACTAGCGGGGTACCAGATACGCAGTATTTT
NA	TRBV4-2	TRBJ2-3	NA	CASSQQGRTDTQYF	TGTGCCAGCAGCCAGCAGGGGCGCACAGATACGCAGTATTTT
NA	TRBV28	TRBJ1-5	NA	CASSFSGQPQHF	TGTGCCAGCAGTTTTAGCGGTCAGCCCCAGCATTTT
NA	TRBV2	TRBJ1-5	NA	CASSRDSPNQPQHF	TGTGCCAGCAGTAGAGACAGCCCCAATCAGCCCCAGCATTTT
TRBD1	TRBV18	TRBJ1-2	once	CASSPSQGPYGYTF	TGTGCCAGCTCACCGTCACAGGGGCCCTATGGCTACACCTTC
NA	TRBV7-2	TRBJ2-5	NA	CASSLRQGRAGETQYF	TGTGCCAGCAGCTTAAGGCAGGGGCGAGCGGGGGAGACCCAGTACTTC
NA	TRBV18	TRBJ1-2	NA	CASSPPGESNYGYTF	TGTGCCAGCTCACCCCCGGGGGAGTCTAACTATGGCTACACCTTC
TRBD1	TRBV5-1	TRBJ2-7	NA	CASSLDTPGQATYEQYF	TGCGCCAGCAGCTTGGATACTCCGGGACAGGCTACCTACGAGCAGTACTTC
NA	TRBV27	TRBJ1-1	many	CASSLVQGGGGTEAFF	TGTGCCAGCAGCTTAGTCCAGGGAGGAGGTGGAACTGAAGCTTTCTTT
TRBD2	TRBV6-5	TRBJ2-2	NA	CARGGNANTGELFF	TGTGCCCGGGGGGGAAATGCGAACACCGGGGAGCTGTTTTTT
TRBD1	TRBV6-5	TRBJ1-2	NA	CASSYSSQGGNYGYTF	TGTGCCAGCAGTTACTCGAGTCAGGGGGGCAACTATGGCTACACCTTC
TRBD2	TRBV10-3	TRBJ2-7	NA	CAISDGLAGYEQYF	TGTGCCATCAGTGATGGACTAGCGGGCTACGAGCAGTACTTC
NA	TRBV7-8	TRBJ2-3	NA	CASTASDTQYF	TGTGCCAGCACTGCGTCGGATACGCAGTATTTT
NA	TRBV5-5	TRBJ2-7	NA	CASSSTTPWASRGTYEQYF	TGTGCCAGCAGCTCTACCACCCCATGGGCGTCCCGAGGGACCTACGAGCAGTACTTC
TRBD1	TRBV10-3	TRBJ2-6	once	CAISESSLDRAANVLTF	TGTGCCATCAGTGAGTCGAGCCTTGACAGGGCCGCCAACGTCCTGACTTTC
TRBD1	TRBV23-1	TRBJ1-3	NA	CATNRGRGNTIYF	TGCGCCACGAACAGGGGGCGAGGAAACACCATATATTTT
NA	TRBV4-3	TRBJ1-1	NA	CASSHDTSNTEAFF	TGCGCCAGCAGCCATGACACCTCGAACACTGAAGCTTTCTTT
TRBD1	TRBV4-3	TRBJ2-1	few	CASSLTGLDNEQFF	TGCGCCAGCAGCCTGACAGGGTTGGACAATGAGCAGTTCTTC
NA	TRBV25-1	TRBJ1-2	NA	CASSKTGRRDSGGYTF	TGTGCCAGCAGCAAGACAGGAAGAAGGGATTCGGGCGGCTACACCTTC
TRBD1	TRBV7-8	TRBJ1-4	once	CASSLTGQDEKLFF	TGTGCCAGCAGTCTGACAGGGCAGGATGAAAAACTGTTTTTT
NA	TRBV7-9	TRBJ2-3	NA	CASSLIRGSDTQYF	TGTGCCAGCAGCTTAATTAGGGGCTCAGATACGCAGTATTTT
NA	TRBV12-3/TRBV12-4	TRBJ1-4	NA	CASGGYGKLFF	TGTGCCAGTGGGGGGTACGGAAAACTGTTTTTT
TRBD2	TRBV6-5	TRBJ2-1	NA	CASSSSGAGDNEQFF	TGTGCCAGCAGTAGTAGCGGGGCTGGGGACAATGAGCAGTTCTTC
NA	TRBV13	TRBJ1-1	NA	CASSSQGNEAFF	TGTGCCAGCAGTTCACAGGGAAATGAAGCTTTCTTT
NA	TRBV18	TRBJ1-1	NA	CASSPAVNTEAFF	TGTGCCAGCTCACCAGCAGTAAACACTGAAGCTTTCTTT
TRBD1	TRBV27	TRBJ1-5	NA	CASSRGTGGDQPQHF	TGTGCCAGCAGCCGGGGGACAGGGGGCGATCAGCCCCAGCATTTT
TRBD1	TRBV24-1	TRBJ1-1	NA	CATSAGTGGSEAFF	TGTGCCACCAGTGCCGGGACAGGGGGCTCTGAAGCTTTCTTT
TRBD2	TRBV7-2	TRBJ2-7	once	CASSLTSVSYEQYF	TGTGCCAGCAGCTTAACTAGCGTCTCCTACGAGCAGTACTTC
NA	TRBV19	TRBJ1-4	NA	CASSLPLSSGKLFF	TGTGCCAGTAGTCTCCCTCTATCTTCGGGTAAACTGTTTTTT
NA	TRBV2	TRBJ2-2	NA	CASASVGRGTGELFF	TGTGCCAGCGCCTCGGTGGGCAGGGGCACCGGGGAGCTGTTTTTT
TRBD1	TRBV19	TRBJ1-6	many	CASRTQGGDNSPLHF	TGTGCCAGTAGAACCCAGGGGGGCGATAATTCACCCCTCCACTTT